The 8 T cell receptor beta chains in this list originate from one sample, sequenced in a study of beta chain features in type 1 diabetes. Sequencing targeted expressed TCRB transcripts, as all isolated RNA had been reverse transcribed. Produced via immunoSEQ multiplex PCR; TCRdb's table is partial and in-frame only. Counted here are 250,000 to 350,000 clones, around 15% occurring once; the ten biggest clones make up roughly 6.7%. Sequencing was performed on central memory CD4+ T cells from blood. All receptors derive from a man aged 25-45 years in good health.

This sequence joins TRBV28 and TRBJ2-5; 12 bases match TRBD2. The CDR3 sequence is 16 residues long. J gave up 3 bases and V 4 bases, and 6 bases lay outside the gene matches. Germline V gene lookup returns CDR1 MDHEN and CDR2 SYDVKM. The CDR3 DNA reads TGTGCCAGCAGTTCTCAGCCTAGCGGGGGGGAAGAGACCCAGTACTTC. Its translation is CASSSQPSGGEETQYF.

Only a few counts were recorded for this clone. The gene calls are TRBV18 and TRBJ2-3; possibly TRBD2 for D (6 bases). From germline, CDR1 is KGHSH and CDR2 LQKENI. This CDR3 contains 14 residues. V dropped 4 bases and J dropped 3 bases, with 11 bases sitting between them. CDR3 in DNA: TGTGCCAGCTCACTTGATCGGGGGACAGATACGCAGTATTTT. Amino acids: CASSLDRGTDTQYF.

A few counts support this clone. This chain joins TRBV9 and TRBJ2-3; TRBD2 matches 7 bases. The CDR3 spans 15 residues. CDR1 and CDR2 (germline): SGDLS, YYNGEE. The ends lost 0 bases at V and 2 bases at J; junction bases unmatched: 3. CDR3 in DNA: TGTGCCAGCAGCGTAGTAAGCGGGGCCACAGATACGCAGTATTTT. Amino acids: CASSVVSGATDTQYF.

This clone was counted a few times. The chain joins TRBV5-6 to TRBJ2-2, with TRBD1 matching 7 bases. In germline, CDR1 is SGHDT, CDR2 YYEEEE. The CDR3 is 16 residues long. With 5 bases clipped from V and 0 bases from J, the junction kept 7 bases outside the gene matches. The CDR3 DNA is TGTGCCAGCAGTTACAGGGGACCCGCGAACACCGGGGAGCTGTTTTTT. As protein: CASSYRGPANTGELFF.

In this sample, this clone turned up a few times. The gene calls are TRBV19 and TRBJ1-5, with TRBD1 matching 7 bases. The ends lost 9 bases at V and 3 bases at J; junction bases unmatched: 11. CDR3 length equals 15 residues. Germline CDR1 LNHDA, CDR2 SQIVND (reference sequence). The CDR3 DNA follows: TGTGCCAGCTTAAAAACAGGGGCGGCCAATCAGCCCCAGCATTTT. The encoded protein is CASLKTGAANQPQHF.

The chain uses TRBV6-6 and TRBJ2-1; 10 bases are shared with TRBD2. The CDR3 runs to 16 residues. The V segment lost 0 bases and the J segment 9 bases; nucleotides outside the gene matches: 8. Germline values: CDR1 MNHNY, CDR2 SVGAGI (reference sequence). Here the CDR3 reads CASSYSASGSPAEQFF. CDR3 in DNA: TGTGCCAGCAGTTACTCGGCTAGCGGGAGTCCGGCTGAGCAGTTCTTC.

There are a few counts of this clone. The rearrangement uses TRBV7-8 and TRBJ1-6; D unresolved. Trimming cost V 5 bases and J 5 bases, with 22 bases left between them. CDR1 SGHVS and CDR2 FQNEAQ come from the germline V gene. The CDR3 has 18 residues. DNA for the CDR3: TGTGCCAGCAGCCCGCAGACCCAAGGGCGTAGGGATAATTCACCCCTCCACTTT. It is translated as CASSPQTQGRRDNSPLHF. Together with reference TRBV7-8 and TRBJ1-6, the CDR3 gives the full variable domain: GAGVSQSPRYKVAKRGQDVALRCDPISGHVSLFWYQQALGQGPEFLTYFQNEAQLDKSGLPSDRFFAERPEGSVSTLKIQRTQQEDSAVYLCASSPQTQGRRDNSPLHFGNGTRLTVT.

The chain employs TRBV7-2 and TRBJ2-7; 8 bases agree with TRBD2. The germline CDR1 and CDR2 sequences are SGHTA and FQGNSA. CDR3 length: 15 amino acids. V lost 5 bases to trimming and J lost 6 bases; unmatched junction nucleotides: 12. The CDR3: CASSTSGGRGGEQYF. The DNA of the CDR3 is TGTGCCAGCAGCACAAGCGGGGGTCGGGGCGGCGAGCAGTACTTC.